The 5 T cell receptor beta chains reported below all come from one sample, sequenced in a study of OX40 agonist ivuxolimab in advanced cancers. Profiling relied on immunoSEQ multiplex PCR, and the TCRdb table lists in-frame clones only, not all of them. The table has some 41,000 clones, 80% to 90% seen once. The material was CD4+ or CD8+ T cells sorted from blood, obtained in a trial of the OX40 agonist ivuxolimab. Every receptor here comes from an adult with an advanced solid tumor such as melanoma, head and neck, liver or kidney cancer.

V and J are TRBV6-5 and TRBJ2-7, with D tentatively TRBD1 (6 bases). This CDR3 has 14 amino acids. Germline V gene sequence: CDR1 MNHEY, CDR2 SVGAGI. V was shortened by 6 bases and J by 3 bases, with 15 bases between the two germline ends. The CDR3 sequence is CASSPDRRYYEQYF. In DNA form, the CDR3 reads TGTGCCAGCAGCCCAGACAGGCGCTACTACGAGCAGTACTTC.

The CDR3 DNA is TGTGCCAGCCAGATGTCTTGGACTAGCGGGAGCCACGAGCAGTACTTC. Translation: CASQMSWTSGSHEQYF. The V and J genes are TRBV7-9 and TRBJ2-7; 13 bases line up with TRBD2. V lost 8 bases and J lost 5; bases outside the gene matches: 12. Germline CDR1 SEHNR, CDR2 FQNEAQ (reference sequence). This CDR3 has 16 amino acids.

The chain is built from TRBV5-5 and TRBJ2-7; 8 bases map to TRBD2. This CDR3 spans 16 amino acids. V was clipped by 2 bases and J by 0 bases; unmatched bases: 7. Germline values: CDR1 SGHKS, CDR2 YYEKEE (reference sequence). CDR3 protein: CASSLTGTRVSYEQYF. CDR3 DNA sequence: TGTGCCAGCAGCTTAACCGGGACTAGGGTCTCCTACGAGCAGTACTTC.

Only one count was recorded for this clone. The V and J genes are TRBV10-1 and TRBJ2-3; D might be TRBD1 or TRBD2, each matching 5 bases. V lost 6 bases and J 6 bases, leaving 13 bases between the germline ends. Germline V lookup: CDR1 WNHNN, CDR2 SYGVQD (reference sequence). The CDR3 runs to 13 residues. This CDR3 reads CASSRDRRDTQYF. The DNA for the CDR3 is TGCGCCAGCAGCCGGGACCGGAGGGATACGCAGTATTTT.

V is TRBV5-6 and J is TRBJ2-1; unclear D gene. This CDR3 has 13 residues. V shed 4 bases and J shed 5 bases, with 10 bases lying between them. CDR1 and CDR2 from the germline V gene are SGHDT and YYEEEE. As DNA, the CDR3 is TGTGCCAGCAGCGACGGGCTCAACAATGAGCAGTTCTTC. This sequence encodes CASSDGLNNEQFF.